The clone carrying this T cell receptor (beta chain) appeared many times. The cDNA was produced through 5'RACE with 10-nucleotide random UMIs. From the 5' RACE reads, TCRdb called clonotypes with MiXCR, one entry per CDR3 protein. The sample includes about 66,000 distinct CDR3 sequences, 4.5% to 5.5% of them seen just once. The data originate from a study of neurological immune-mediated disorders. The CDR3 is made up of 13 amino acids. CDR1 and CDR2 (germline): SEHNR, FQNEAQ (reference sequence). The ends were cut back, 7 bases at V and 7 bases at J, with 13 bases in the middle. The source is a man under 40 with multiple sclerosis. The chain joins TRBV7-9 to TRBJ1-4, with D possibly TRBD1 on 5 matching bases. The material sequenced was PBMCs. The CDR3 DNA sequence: TGTGCCAGCACCGGACAATCCATTGAAAAACTGTTTTTT. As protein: CASTGQSIEKLFF. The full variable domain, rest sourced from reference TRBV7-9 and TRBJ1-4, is DTGVSQNPRHKITKRGQNVTFRCDPISEHNRLYWYRQTLGQGPEFLTYFQNEAQLEKSRLLSDRFSAERPKGSFSTLEIQRTEQGDSAMYLCASTGQSIEKLFFGSGTQLSVL.